A selection of T cell receptor beta chains follows, all from one sample in a study of T cells in Graves' hyperthyroidism and ophthalmopathy. Via MiXCR, TCRdb re-called the multiplex PCR reads, giving one row per CDR3 protein. The profile covers about 610,000 distinct CDR3 sequences, with 15% to 20% appearing a single time and 2.5% to 4% taken by the ten largest. The specimen sequenced was blood. The receptors were gathered from a woman aged 40 to 50 with Graves' ophthalmopathy. Both conserved end residues are part of each CDR3. The order of the fields is clone size, J gene, V gene, D gene, CDR3 DNA, CDR3 protein. A D gene is named only where the DNA matches it firmly. Some rows mark clone size as missing; the rest say once, few, many or name a class of expanded clone.

clone size: -; J gene: TRBJ2-1; V gene: TRBV6-1; D gene: -; CDR3 DNA: TGTGCCAGCAGTTTTCTCGGCTCCCACAATGAGCAGTTCTTC; CDR3 protein: CASSFLGSHNEQFF
clone size: few; J gene: TRBJ2-3; V gene: TRBV14; D gene: -; CDR3 DNA: TGTGCCAGCAGCCAAGAACGTAGAGGGGCGGGGGCCACAGATACGCAGTATTTT; CDR3 protein: CASSQERRGAGATDTQYF
clone size: many; J gene: TRBJ2-3; V gene: TRBV12-3/TRBV12-4; D gene: TRBD2; CDR3 DNA: TGTGCCAGCAGTTTAGCAGGGACTAGCGGGGGGGCAACAGATACGCAGTATTTT; CDR3 protein: CASSLAGTSGGATDTQYF
clone size: many; J gene: TRBJ1-5; V gene: TRBV27; D gene: -; CDR3 DNA: TGTGCCAGCAGTTCTGCAAGTGGGGTAGAGCCCCAGCATTTT; CDR3 protein: CASSSASGVEPQHF
clone size: many; J gene: TRBJ2-5; V gene: TRBV2; D gene: -; CDR3 DNA: TGTGCCAGCCGTTACACCAGGGAGACCCAGTACTTC; CDR3 protein: CASRYTRETQYF
clone size: -; J gene: TRBJ2-3; V gene: TRBV12-3/TRBV12-4; D gene: -; CDR3 DNA: TGTGCCAGCAGTTGGGATCGAGTCGGTGATACGCAGTATTTT; CDR3 protein: CASSWDRVGDTQYF
clone size: -; J gene: TRBJ2-5; V gene: TRBV7-8; D gene: TRBD1; CDR3 DNA: TGTGCCAGCAGCAAGCACGGGACAGCCAACCAAGAGGTCCAGTACTTC; CDR3 protein: CASSKHGTANQEVQYF
clone size: many; J gene: TRBJ2-7; V gene: TRBV7-8; D gene: -; CDR3 DNA: TGTGCCAGCAGCTTAGTGTATGGCGAGCAGTACTTC; CDR3 protein: CASSLVYGEQYF
clone size: many; J gene: TRBJ2-3; V gene: TRBV5-6; D gene: -; CDR3 DNA: TGTGCCAGCAGCCCGGGTGGGGGCACAGATACGCAGTATTTT; CDR3 protein: CASSPGGGTDTQYF
clone size: -; J gene: TRBJ2-3; V gene: TRBV20-1; D gene: -; CDR3 DNA: TGCAGTGCTCCATCGGTGGGATTAGCGAATACGCAGTATTTT; CDR3 protein: CSAPSVGLANTQYF
clone size: -; J gene: TRBJ1-3; V gene: TRBV2; D gene: -; CDR3 DNA: TGTGCCAGCACCTACAGGGTGTCTGGAAACACCATATATTTT; CDR3 protein: CASTYRVSGNTIYF
clone size: many; J gene: TRBJ2-1; V gene: TRBV7-9; D gene: TRBD2; CDR3 DNA: TGTGCCACCTCGGGGGGGGGGGGGCAGAATGAGCAGTTCTTC; CDR3 protein: CATSGGGGQNEQFF
clone size: many; J gene: TRBJ2-7; V gene: TRBV18; D gene: TRBD1; CDR3 DNA: TGTGCCAGCTCACCGGGACAGGTTTACGAGCAGTACTTC; CDR3 protein: CASSPGQVYEQYF
clone size: many; J gene: TRBJ2-4; V gene: TRBV12-3/TRBV12-4; D gene: -; CDR3 DNA: TGTGCCAGCAAGTTGGCAGGACAGAAGGGAGCCAAAAACATTCAGTACTTC; CDR3 protein: CASKLAGQKGAKNIQYF
clone size: few; J gene: TRBJ1-2; V gene: TRBV2; D gene: -; CDR3 DNA: TGTGCCAGCAGCAGGGGTTACTATGGCTACACCTTC; CDR3 protein: CASSRGYYGYTF
clone size: many; J gene: TRBJ2-5; V gene: TRBV11-2; D gene: TRBD2; CDR3 DNA: TGTGCCAGCAGCTCCCGGACACTGGGAGGGGAGACCCAGTACTTC; CDR3 protein: CASSSRTLGGETQYF
clone size: -; J gene: TRBJ2-1; V gene: TRBV5-1; D gene: -; CDR3 DNA: TGCGCCAGCAGCTTGACTCCGACTAGCAGGGGGGTTATTGAGCAGTTCTTC; CDR3 protein: CASSLTPTSRGVIEQFF
clone size: many; J gene: TRBJ2-1; V gene: TRBV20-1; D gene: -; CDR3 DNA: TGCAGTGCTAGACCTCTGGGAGTCGACAATGAGCAGTTCTTC; CDR3 protein: CSARPLGVDNEQFF
clone size: many; J gene: TRBJ2-7; V gene: TRBV5-6; D gene: TRBD2; CDR3 DNA: TGTGCCAGCAGCTTAAGTCCTAGCGGGATCGAGCAGTACTTC; CDR3 protein: CASSLSPSGIEQYF
clone size: -; J gene: TRBJ2-1; V gene: TRBV5-1; D gene: TRBD2; CDR3 DNA: TGCGCCAGCAGCGCCTTACTAGCGAGCTCCTACAATGAGCAGCTCTTC; CDR3 protein: CASSALLASSYNEQLF
clone size: -; J gene: TRBJ1-2; V gene: TRBV6-5; D gene: -; CDR3 DNA: TGTGCCAGCAGTTATAGGACTACAGGTTCCGGCTACACCTTC; CDR3 protein: CASSYRTTGSGYTF
clone size: few; J gene: TRBJ2-4; V gene: TRBV28; D gene: -; CDR3 DNA: TGTGCCAGCAGTTCTGGGGATGCAAACATTCAGTACTTC; CDR3 protein: CASSSGDANIQYF
clone size: few; J gene: TRBJ1-6; V gene: TRBV10-3; D gene: TRBD1; CDR3 DNA: TGTGCCATCAGTGACCCACAGGGGGCGAGTTCACCCCTCCACTTT; CDR3 protein: CAISDPQGASSPLHF
clone size: -; J gene: TRBJ2-7; V gene: TRBV29-1; D gene: -; CDR3 DNA: TGCAGCGTTGAGGTTGGGCGGGACGAGTACTTC; CDR3 protein: CSVEVGRDEYF
clone size: many; J gene: TRBJ2-1; V gene: TRBV20-1; D gene: -; CDR3 DNA: TGCAGTGCTAGAACCAGCGGAACCTACAATGAGCAGTTCTTC; CDR3 protein: CSARTSGTYNEQFF
clone size: few; J gene: TRBJ1-2; V gene: TRBV29-1; D gene: TRBD1; CDR3 DNA: TGCAGCGTTGAAGATCCGAGTCAAGACAGGGACTATGGCTACACCTTC; CDR3 protein: CSVEDPSQDRDYGYTF
clone size: -; J gene: TRBJ2-2; V gene: TRBV7-3; D gene: TRBD2; CDR3 DNA: TGTGCCAGCAGCTCGCGGGGGGGGCACACCGGGGAGCTGTTTTTT; CDR3 protein: CASSSRGGHTGELFF
clone size: -; J gene: TRBJ2-1; V gene: TRBV6-1; D gene: TRBD2; CDR3 DNA: TGTGCCAGCAGTGAAGTGGGGACTAGCGGGAGGCTCCTTTACAATGAGCAGTTCTTC; CDR3 protein: CASSEVGTSGRLLYNEQFF
clone size: many; J gene: TRBJ2-3; V gene: TRBV6-1; D gene: -; CDR3 DNA: TGTGCCAGCAGTGAACCGGGATCAAGTGCAGATACGCAGTATTTT; CDR3 protein: CASSEPGSSADTQYF
clone size: many; J gene: TRBJ2-1; V gene: TRBV7-2; D gene: -; CDR3 DNA: TGTGCCAGCAGCTTAACTCTGGTACCGGGAGCGTTCTTC; CDR3 protein: CASSLTLVPGAFF
clone size: many; J gene: TRBJ1-4; V gene: TRBV28; D gene: -; CDR3 DNA: TGTGCCAGCAGTTTACGCATTCCAGGGACCGAAAAACTGTTTTTT; CDR3 protein: CASSLRIPGTEKLFF
clone size: many; J gene: TRBJ2-7; V gene: TRBV5-1; D gene: TRBD2; CDR3 DNA: TGCGCCAGCAGCTTGGGGAGCGGGGGCTCCTACGAGCAGTACTTC; CDR3 protein: CASSLGSGGSYEQYF
clone size: many; J gene: TRBJ2-1; V gene: TRBV25-1; D gene: -; CDR3 DNA: TGTGCCAGCAGTGAGGAAAGGATCGCCGGAGGATCCCCACACAATGAGCAGTTCTTC; CDR3 protein: CASSEERIAGGSPHNEQFF
clone size: -; J gene: TRBJ2-6; V gene: TRBV5-5; D gene: -; CDR3 DNA: TGTGCCAGCAGCGTGTATGGGGCCAACGTCCTGACTTTC; CDR3 protein: CASSVYGANVLTF
clone size: many; J gene: TRBJ1-1; V gene: TRBV2; D gene: TRBD1; CDR3 DNA: TGTGCCAGCAGACCCCCAGGGGGAGAAGCTTTCTTT; CDR3 protein: CASRPPGGEAFF
clone size: many; J gene: TRBJ1-2; V gene: TRBV3-1; D gene: -; CDR3 DNA: TGTGCCAGCAGCCCCTACGAAACAGAGTTCGAAAATGGCTACACCTTC; CDR3 protein: CASSPYETEFENGYTF
clone size: -; J gene: TRBJ2-7; V gene: TRBV20-1; D gene: TRBD2; CDR3 DNA: TGCAGTGCTAGCAAGGGACTAGCGCCAGGCGGCTCCTCCTACGAGCAGTACTTC; CDR3 protein: CSASKGLAPGGSSYEQYF
clone size: -; J gene: TRBJ2-2; V gene: TRBV7-3; D gene: -; CDR3 DNA: TGTGCCAGCAGCTCCCAGATTGCCGGGGAGCTGTTTTTT; CDR3 protein: CASSSQIAGELFF
clone size: -; J gene: TRBJ1-5; V gene: TRBV2; D gene: TRBD1; CDR3 DNA: TGTGCCAGCAGGGCTGACAGGGAACAGCCCCAGCATTTT; CDR3 protein: CASRADREQPQHF
clone size: -; J gene: TRBJ2-4; V gene: TRBV27; D gene: -; CDR3 DNA: TGTGCCAGCAGGCCCCATCCCGGGAGCATTCAGTACTTC; CDR3 protein: CASRPHPGSIQYF
clone size: many; J gene: TRBJ2-3; V gene: TRBV20-1; D gene: -; CDR3 DNA: TGCAGTGCTAGACAGACCACAGATACGCAGTATTTT; CDR3 protein: CSARQTTDTQYF
clone size: -; J gene: TRBJ2-6; V gene: TRBV7-9; D gene: -; CDR3 DNA: TGTGCCAGCAGCTTAGCGCTTGGGTCCTCGGAGGCTGGGGCCAACGTCCTGACTTTC; CDR3 protein: CASSLALGSSEAGANVLTF
clone size: -; J gene: TRBJ2-3; V gene: TRBV18; D gene: -; CDR3 DNA: TGTGCCAGCTCACCACCGTCTTTTACAGATACGCAGTATTTT; CDR3 protein: CASSPPSFTDTQYF
clone size: few; J gene: TRBJ1-6; V gene: TRBV7-9; D gene: -; CDR3 DNA: TGTGCCAGCCGCTCAGGCACTAATTCACCCCTCCACTTT; CDR3 protein: CASRSGTNSPLHF
clone size: many; J gene: TRBJ2-7; V gene: TRBV28; D gene: TRBD2; CDR3 DNA: TGTGCCAGCAGTCCCCTACTTGCGGGAGTAGCCTACGAGCAGTACTTC; CDR3 protein: CASSPLLAGVAYEQYF
clone size: many; J gene: TRBJ2-5; V gene: TRBV11-2; D gene: TRBD2; CDR3 DNA: TGTGCCAGCAGCTTAGGTTGGGGGGGGGAGACCCAGTACTTC; CDR3 protein: CASSLGWGGETQYF
clone size: -; J gene: TRBJ2-1; V gene: TRBV30; D gene: -; CDR3 DNA: TGTGCCTGGACTGGGGAAAGCAATGAGCAGTTCTTC; CDR3 protein: CAWTGESNEQFF
clone size: many; J gene: TRBJ1-6; V gene: TRBV6-1; D gene: TRBD1; CDR3 DNA: TGTGCCAGCAGTGAAAAGCGGTTATACAGGGGTTCACCCCTCCACTTT; CDR3 protein: CASSEKRLYRGSPLHF
clone size: -; J gene: TRBJ2-7; V gene: TRBV6-4; D gene: -; CDR3 DNA: TGTGCCAGGCCGGGACTCCGGGAACGGTACGAGCAGTACTTC; CDR3 protein: CARPGLRERYEQYF
clone size: many; J gene: TRBJ2-7; V gene: TRBV6-2/TRBV6-3; D gene: TRBD1; CDR3 DNA: TGTGCCAGCAAAAGACAGGGGGGTCCGGGCTACGAGCAGTACTTC; CDR3 protein: CASKRQGGPGYEQYF